These T cell receptor beta chains were read from a single sample in a study of CD8+ T cells in alopecia areata. Sequencing was performed with immunoSEQ multiplex PCR; in TCRdb, only in-frame clones are kept and a portion is missing. The sample shows hundreds of thousands of clones, approximately 61% of them seen only once. The specimen comprised CD4+ T cells sorted from blood, sampled at week 0. The origin of the receptors is a human donor with alopecia areata. Both conserved end residues are part of each CDR3. D genes are given only for firm matches. A clone size is listed for some rows: how often the clone was seen (once, few, many), or a class if it is expanded.

J,size,D,V,CDR3,DNA
TRBJ2-7,-,-,TRBV2,CASDRDGIYEQYF,TGTGCCAGCGACCGGGACGGCATCTACGAGCAGTACTTC
TRBJ2-5,once,TRBD2,TRBV18,CASSTTSGDETQYF,TGTGCCAGCTCTACGACTAGCGGGGATGAGACCCAGTACTTC
TRBJ1-2,few,-,TRBV4-3,CASSQVSGGAYGYTF,TGCGCCAGCAGCCAAGTATCCGGGGGAGCCTATGGCTACACCTTC
TRBJ1-2,-,TRBD1,TRBV29-1,CSPERGRYGYTF,TGCAGCCCGGAGAGGGGGCGGTATGGCTACACCTTC
TRBJ1-4,once,-,TRBV15,CATSRDRGAGEKLFF,TGTGCCACCAGCAGAGATCGGGGGGCCGGTGAAAAACTGTTTTTT
TRBJ2-3,few,TRBD2,TRBV7-8,CASSLELAGVGGPDTQYF,TGTGCCAGCAGCTTAGAACTAGCGGGGGTCGGAGGACCAGATACGCAGTATTTT
TRBJ2-5,-,-,TRBV7-2,CASSLDLYQETQYF,TGTGCCAGCAGCTTAGACTTGTACCAAGAGACCCAGTACTTC
TRBJ2-3,-,-,TRBV29-1,CSVEGPSSTDTQYF,TGCAGCGTTGAAGGTCCTTCTAGCACAGATACGCAGTATTTT
TRBJ2-7,once,-,TRBV11-2,CASSLGRSYEQYF,TGTGCCAGCAGCTTAGGCCGCTCCTACGAGCAGTACTTC
TRBJ2-1,few,TRBD1,TRBV25-1,CASSEYLTGASYNEQFF,TGTGCCAGCAGTGAATACTTGACAGGGGCTTCCTACAATGAGCAGTTCTTC
TRBJ1-1,-,-,TRBV7-3,CASSGAFF,TGTGCCAGCAGTGGAGCTTTCTTT
TRBJ1-1,once,TRBD1,TRBV9,CASSVGGQLNTEAFF,TGTGCCAGCAGCGTAGGGGGACAGCTGAACACTGAAGCTTTCTTT
TRBJ1-1,few,TRBD1,TRBV29-1,CSVNRGLNTEAFF,TGCAGCGTGAATAGGGGGCTGAACACTGAAGCTTTCTTT
TRBJ2-5,-,-,TRBV29-1,CSAAAGIETQYF,TGCAGCGCCGCGGCAGGGATTGAGACCCAGTACTTC
TRBJ1-4,once,-,TRBV11-1,CASRPGTTASEKLFF,TGTGCCAGCAGACCCGGGACAACGGCGAGTGAAAAACTGTTTTTT
TRBJ2-1,-,-,TRBV29-1,CSAGHPRNEQFF,TGCAGCGCGGGCCACCCGCGAAATGAGCAGTTCTTC
TRBJ2-3,-,-,TRBV30,CAWREGVKGPRDTQYF,TGTGCCTGGAGAGAAGGGGTGAAGGGACCCCGGGATACGCAGTATTTT
TRBJ1-2,-,-,TRBV5-1,CASSKAGNYGYTF,TGCGCCAGCAGCAAGGCTGGAAACTATGGCTACACCTTC
TRBJ2-1,-,-,TRBV9,CASALIGGAEQFF,TGTGCCAGCGCATTGATTGGAGGCGCTGAGCAGTTCTTC
TRBJ1-1,-,-,TRBV28,CASSSPGVNTEAFF,TGTGCCAGCAGCTCCCCCGGGGTGAACACTGAAGCTTTCTTT
TRBJ2-7,few,-,TRBV10-3,CAISGDTVHEQYF,TGTGCCATCAGTGGGGACACCGTCCACGAGCAGTACTTC
TRBJ2-4,-,TRBD1,TRBV7-2,CASKKDRGDFNVQYF,TGTGCCAGCAAGAAAGACAGGGGGGACTTTAATGTTCAGTACTTC
TRBJ1-2,-,TRBD1,TRBV5-1,CASRWDSPYGYTF,TGCGCCAGCAGATGGGACAGCCCCTATGGCTACACCTTC
TRBJ1-4,-,-,TRBV19,CARCGEKLFF,TGTGCCAGATGTGGTGAAAAACTGTTTTTT
TRBJ2-1,-,-,TRBV19,CASSMRATYNEQFF,TGTGCCAGTAGTATGAGGGCGACGTACAATGAGCAGTTCTTC
TRBJ2-3,once,-,TRBV7-8,CASSLVLGEYSSTDTQYF,TGTGCCAGCAGCTTAGTTCTGGGGGAATACTCTAGCACAGATACGCAGTATTTT
TRBJ2-7,-,-,TRBV10-3,CAITQEPNTYEQYF,TGTGCCATCACTCAAGAACCAAACACCTACGAGCAGTACTTC
TRBJ2-5,-,-,TRBV9,CASSPTSQETQYF,TGTGCCAGCAGCCCAACAAGTCAAGAGACCCAGTACTTC
TRBJ2-2,few,TRBD2,TRBV7-2,CASSLVGRVWTGELFF,TGTGCCAGCAGCTTAGTAGGGAGGGTTTGGACCGGGGAGCTGTTTTTT
TRBJ2-2,-,-,TRBV6-5,CASSYSTNTGELFF,TGTGCCAGCAGTTACTCGACTAACACCGGGGAGCTGTTTTTT
TRBJ1-1,few,-,TRBV29-1,CSAIFREGTGAFF,TGCAGCGCTATATTCAGGGAGGGAACAGGAGCTTTCTTT
TRBJ1-3,few,-,TRBV5-6,CASSLGSSGNTIYF,TGTGCCAGCAGCTTGGGCAGCTCTGGAAACACCATATATTTT
TRBJ2-5,few,TRBD1,TRBV10-2,CASSDPAGTGYQETQYF,TGCGCCAGCAGTGACCCTGCCGGGACAGGGTACCAAGAGACCCAGTACTTC
TRBJ1-6,few,-,TRBV25-1,CASSDPTARGGGSLHF,TGTGCCAGCAGTGACCCTACCGCGCGGGGCGGAGGATCCCTCCACTTT
TRBJ2-5,-,-,TRBV9,CASSRGLQETQYF,TGTGCCAGCAGCAGGGGACTCCAAGAGACCCAGTACTTC
TRBJ2-7,few,-,TRBV29-1,CSVEAGSGYEQYF,TGCAGCGTTGAGGCGGGATCCGGCTACGAGCAGTACTTC
TRBJ1-1,-,-,TRBV9,CASSVVVGRNTEAFF,TGTGCCAGCAGCGTAGTGGTGGGGCGGAACACTGAAGCTTTCTTT
TRBJ1-2,-,-,TRBV11-2,CASSLEWNYGYTF,TGTGCCAGCAGCTTAGAGTGGAACTATGGCTACACCTTC
TRBJ1-2,-,-,TRBV7-2,CASSPSGGSYGYTF,TGTGCCAGCAGCCCGAGCGGGGGGAGCTATGGCTACACCTTC
TRBJ2-7,few,-,TRBV7-6,CASSLESGAAYEQYF,TGTGCCAGCAGCTTAGAATCAGGGGCGGCGTACGAGCAGTACTTC
TRBJ1-1,many,-,TRBV7-2,CASSPSQGNTEAFF,TGTGCCAGCAGCCCCTCTCAAGGGAACACTGAAGCTTTCTTT
TRBJ1-2,-,TRBD1,TRBV29-1,CSVWDRDNYGYTF,TGCAGCGTTTGGGACAGGGACAACTATGGCTACACCTTC
TRBJ2-7,-,-,TRBV29-1,CSVRGAEVQNEQYF,TGCAGCGTACGGGGGGCCGAGGTCCAAAACGAGCAGTACTTC
TRBJ2-3,-,TRBD2,TRBV7-2,CASSLVPSGGGDTQYF,TGTGCCAGCAGCTTAGTACCTAGCGGGGGGGGAGATACGCAGTATTTT
TRBJ2-4,-,-,TRBV4-1,CASSQTGGSSKNIQYF,TGCGCCAGCAGCCAAACTGGGGGAAGTTCCAAAAACATTCAGTACTTC
TRBJ1-5,few,TRBD1,TRBV4-1,CASSQGNRGSNQPQHF,TGCGCCAGCAGCCAAGGGAACAGGGGATCCAATCAGCCCCAGCATTTT
TRBJ2-1,once,TRBD2,TRBV5-1,CASSVTSDGEQFF,TGCGCCAGCAGCGTCACTAGCGATGGCGAGCAGTTCTTC
TRBJ2-7,once,-,TRBV18,CASSLTGTPIEQYF,TGTGCCAGCTCACTCACCGGGACCCCCATCGAGCAGTACTTC
TRBJ1-1,-,-,TRBV19,CASSELRNTEAFF,TGTGCCAGTAGCGAACTAAGGAACACTGAAGCTTTCTTT
TRBJ1-2,few,-,TRBV29-1,CSVETRLYGYTF,TGCAGCGTTGAAACAAGGCTATATGGCTACACCTTC
TRBJ2-4,few,TRBD1,TRBV7-2,CASSLRTGGIFKNIQYF,TGTGCCAGCAGCTTACGGACAGGGGGCATTTTCAAAAACATTCAGTACTTC
TRBJ2-1,few,-,TRBV29-1,CSLRTVNEQFF,TGCAGCCTGCGCACAGTTAATGAGCAGTTCTTC